Listed below are T cell receptor beta chains from one sample, sequenced in a study of OX40 agonist ivuxolimab in advanced cancers. The table came from immunoSEQ multiplex PCR; TCRdb's copy has only in-frame clones and leaves some out. Of 40,000 or so clones listed, more than 85% were seen once; the top ten hold 22%. This sample comprised CD4+ or CD8+ T cells sorted from blood, obtained in a trial of the OX40 agonist ivuxolimab. These receptors were collected from an adult with an advanced solid tumor such as melanoma, head and neck, liver or kidney cancer. Each CDR3 is given with its conserved first and last residue. D genes are given only for firm matches. The listing skips clone size in some rows; elsewhere it reads once, few, many or a size class.

d_call,clone_size,v_call,j_call,cdr3_aa,cdr3_nt
NA,NA,TRBV6-1,TRBJ2-7,CASSGGGEQYF,TGTGCCAGCAGTGGAGGGGGGGAGCAGTACTTC
NA,NA,TRBV7-9,TRBJ2-7,CASSSIGGSWEQYF,TGTGCCAGCAGCTCCATAGGCGGTTCCTGGGAGCAGTACTTC
NA,NA,TRBV20-1,TRBJ2-7,CSASIVYEQYF,TGCAGTGCTAGTATCGTGTACGAGCAGTACTTC
NA,NA,TRBV19,TRBJ2-2,CATDPWGTGELFF,TGTGCCACCGACCCTTGGGGGACAGGGGAGCTGTTTTTT
NA,NA,TRBV30,TRBJ2-7,CAWSPSDYEQHF,TGTGCCTGGAGTCCCTCGGACTACGAGCAGCACTTC
NA,NA,TRBV19,TRBJ1-5,CASTYWDNHQPQHF,TGTGCCAGTACCTATTGGGACAATCATCAGCCCCAGCATTTT
TRBD1,NA,TRBV6-1,TRBJ1-2,CASVTGGTGYTF,TGTGCCAGCGTCACAGGGGGCACCGGCTACACCTTC
NA,NA,TRBV2,TRBJ2-3,CATKEGSSLTDTQYF,TGTGCCACCAAGGAAGGGTCTAGCCTCACAGATACGCAGTATTTT
NA,NA,TRBV10-1,TRBJ2-5,CASSEFNISSPETQYF,TGCGCCAGCAGTGAGTTCAACATATCATCCCCGGAGACCCAGTACTTC
TRBD1,medium-sized,TRBV19,TRBJ1-5,CASSIIGGGQPQHF,TGTGCCAGTAGTATTATAGGGGGCGGTCAGCCCCAGCATTTT
NA,NA,TRBV27,TRBJ1-1,CASSLIGNTEAFF,TGTGCCAGCAGTTTGATAGGAAACACTGAAGCTTTCTTT
TRBD1,NA,TRBV28,TRBJ1-5,CASSLARDRGSNQPQHF,TGTGCCAGCAGTTTAGCGCGGGACAGGGGAAGCAATCAGCCCCAGCATTTT
TRBD2,NA,TRBV7-3,TRBJ2-1,CASSLEAGEFGEQFF,TGTGCCAGCAGCTTAGAAGCGGGAGAATTTGGTGAGCAGTTCTTC
NA,NA,TRBV19,TRBJ1-1,CATGDGLNTEAFF,TGTGCCACCGGAGACGGTCTGAACACTGAAGCTTTCTTT
TRBD2,NA,TRBV29-1,TRBJ2-7,CSVRTSGSYEQYF,TGCAGCGTGAGAACTAGCGGGAGTTACGAGCAGTACTTC
TRBD2,NA,TRBV7-9,TRBJ2-3,CASRPPGLAGVTDTQYF,TGTGCCAGCAGACCCCCGGGGTTAGCGGGAGTAACGGATACGCAGTATTTT
NA,NA,TRBV7-2,TRBJ2-1,CASMRPGNEQFF,TGTGCCAGCATGCGACCAGGGAATGAGCAGTTCTTC
NA,NA,TRBV5-1,TRBJ1-2,CASSLARDDGYTF,TGCGCCAGCAGCTTGGCTAGGGACGATGGCTACACCTTC
NA,NA,TRBV11-1,TRBJ2-1,CASSLVWGEQFF,TGTGCCAGCAGCTTAGTGTGGGGTGAGCAGTTCTTC
TRBD1,NA,TRBV28,TRBJ1-4,CASTGTGVGNEKLFF,TGTGCCAGCACCGGGACAGGGGTTGGTAATGAAAAACTGTTTTTT
NA,NA,TRBV5-6,TRBJ2-7,CASSLGVLYEQYF,TGTGCCAGCAGCTTGGGAGTGCTCTACGAGCAGTACTTC
TRBD1,NA,TRBV4-1,TRBJ2-7,CASSQVLTGAFDEQYF,TGCGCCAGCAGCCAAGTTTTGACAGGGGCTTTTGACGAGCAGTACTTC
NA,NA,TRBV28,TRBJ1-2,CASYGLGAWYGYTF,TGTGCCAGCTATGGTCTGGGGGCATGGTATGGCTACACCTTC
NA,NA,TRBV28,TRBJ2-7,CAIGDYEQYF,TGTGCCATCGGAGACTACGAGCAGTACTTC
NA,NA,TRBV30,TRBJ1-1,CAWSPGAEAFF,TGTGCCTGGAGTCCCGGCGCTGAAGCTTTCTTT
TRBD2,NA,TRBV7-6,TRBJ2-2,CASSFEPAGGPTGELFF,TGTGCCAGCAGCTTTGAACCAGCGGGAGGGCCGACCGGGGAGCTGTTTTTT
NA,NA,TRBV4-1,TRBJ2-3,CASLSQFTSTDTQYF,TGCGCCAGCTTGAGCCAATTTACTAGCACAGATACGCAGTATTTT
NA,NA,TRBV19,TRBJ2-7,CASAAGLGAYEQYF,TGTGCCAGTGCTGCGGGGCTCGGAGCCTACGAGCAGTACTTC
TRBD2,NA,TRBV7-9,TRBJ2-1,CASSRRLAYQQFF,TGTGCCAGCAGCCGCCGACTAGCTTACCAGCAGTTCTTC
NA,NA,TRBV19,TRBJ2-7,CASRSSGSSYEQYF,TGTGCCAGTCGATCGTCAGGGAGTTCCTACGAGCAGTACTTC
TRBD1,NA,TRBV4-2,TRBJ1-4,CASSQDPSGTGNEKLFF,TGTGCCAGCAGCCAAGATCCGTCCGGGACAGGGAATGAAAAACTGTTTTTT
NA,NA,TRBV7-9,TRBJ2-7,CASSPGQTAYGEQYF,TGTGCCAGCAGCCCCGGACAGACCGCATACGGCGAGCAGTACTTC
TRBD2,NA,TRBV2,TRBJ2-3,CASRVTSGSGDTQYF,TGTGCCAGCAGGGTGACTAGCGGGAGTGGAGATACGCAGTATTTT
NA,NA,TRBV9,TRBJ2-7,CASSVEGRASYEQYF,TGTGCCAGCAGCGTAGAAGGACGGGCTAGCTACGAGCAGTACTTC
NA,NA,TRBV30,TRBJ1-2,CAWSILGGGGKDGYTF,TGTGCCTGGAGTATTTTGGGAGGGGGGGGGAAGGATGGCTACACCTTC
TRBD2,NA,TRBV11-2,TRBJ2-5,CASSPPLAEETQYF,TGTGCCAGCAGCCCCCCACTAGCGGAAGAGACCCAGTACTTC
NA,NA,TRBV18,TRBJ1-4,CASSQGMAANEKLFF,TGTGCCAGCTCACAGGGGATGGCAGCTAATGAAAAACTGTTTTTT